What follows describes a single T cell receptor (beta chain). The source of the sample is a study of cytomegalovirus exposure and HLA in healthy donors. TCRdb's table, derived via immunoSEQ multiplex PCR, lists solely in-frame clones and lacks some. This table holds about 330,000 clones, around 86% found once. The junction had 4 bases not matched to a gene; V was cut back by 6 bases and J by 7 bases. From germline, CDR1 is SGHTA and CDR2 FQGNSA. This CDR3 spans 12 amino acids. Material: PBMCs. This TCR was recovered from a woman aged 18-30 years in good health and CMV-seronegative. V gene TRBV7-2 combines with J gene TRBJ1-2; TRBD1 aligns across 8 bases. DNA for the CDR3: TGTGCCAGCAGTCGAGACAGGGGTGGCTACACCTTC. This encodes CASSRDRGGYTF.